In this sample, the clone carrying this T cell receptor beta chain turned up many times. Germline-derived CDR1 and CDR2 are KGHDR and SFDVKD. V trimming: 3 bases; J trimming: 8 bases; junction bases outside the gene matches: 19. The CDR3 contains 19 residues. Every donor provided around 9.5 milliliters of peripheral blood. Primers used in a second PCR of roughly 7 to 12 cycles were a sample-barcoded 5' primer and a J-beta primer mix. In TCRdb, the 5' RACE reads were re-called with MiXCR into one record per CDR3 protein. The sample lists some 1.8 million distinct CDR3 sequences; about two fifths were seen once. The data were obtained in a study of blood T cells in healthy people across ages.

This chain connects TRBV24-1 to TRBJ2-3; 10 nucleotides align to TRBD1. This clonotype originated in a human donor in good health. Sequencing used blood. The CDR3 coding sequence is TGTGCCACCAGTGATAATGCCGGACCCGGGACAGGGGATCGTTTTACGCAGTATTTT. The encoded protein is CATSDNAGPGTGDRFTQYF.